This is a list of T cell receptor beta chains from one sample in a study of T cell changes during pregnancy in multiple sclerosis. Sequenced by immunoSEQ multiplex PCR; TCRdb stores in-frame clones only, minus some. The table has roughly 61,000 clones, around 94% seen once. The material was CD8+ T cells from peripheral blood mononuclear cells, obtained after pregnancy. These TCRs come from a female donor with multiple sclerosis, enrolled in a pregnancy study. CDR3s leave out the opening cysteine and the closing phenylalanine or tryptophan. A row's size may be missing; if present it is once, few, many or a size class.

V,size,CDR3
TRBV27,-,ASSSGNYGYT
TRBV29-1,few,SVPHSSNTEAF
TRBV7-9,-,ASRYGDSYEQY
TRBV11-2,-,ASSALTGEGVGETQY
TRBV7-9,once,ASSLGTDAEAF
TRBV7-9,-,ASSLPGVLEAF
TRBV7-9,-,ASSPSLAGGYHEQF
TRBV10-3,-,ATSRDRGRETGELF
TRBV4-1,-,ASSQEPGQTINQPQH
TRBV6-4,-,ASSRGNTIY
TRBV13,-,ASSPGLAVHEQF
TRBV7-8,-,ASSSSWDGSDEQY
TRBV28,-,ASSPRSRGYEQY
TRBV5-6,-,ASSPGTGVLMDQY
TRBV7-8,-,ASSLEGVNSGRPYNEQF
TRBV9,-,ASSAAAFRLNYGYT
TRBV19,once,ASSIGGLLNTEAF
TRBV6-1,-,ASNEATEAF
TRBV23-1,-,ASSHPLSRDRAYGYT
TRBV7-2,-,ASSGREGTSVYEQY
TRBV4-3,-,ASSQEGRGYEQY
TRBV9,-,ASSVGRGEAF
TRBV7-6,-,ASSSIRGDTQY
TRBV5-1,once,ASSLVPGGDEQY
TRBV7-6,-,ASSLESGGYSYEQY
TRBV25-1,-,ASSESGADTQY
TRBV27,-,ASSSLRQNTGELF
TRBV6-1,-,ASSESLAGGGSDTQY
TRBV5-4,-,ASSLGQGEFLYEQY
TRBV5-6,few,ASSFGPQGGGYT
TRBV29-1,once,SVPGVGYEQY
TRBV19,-,ASSMTGQQPQH
TRBV6-1,-,ASSAGTGGYEQY
TRBV9,-,ASSARLAGPNNEQF
TRBV9,-,ASSLGGGREQY
TRBV5-5,-,ASSHGTWGDSNEQF
TRBV9,-,ASSTGGNYGYT
TRBV5-1,few,ASSSTGGRGNTEAF
TRBV11-2,-,ASSLEGQGSREQY
TRBV27,once,ASSSRGSGNTIY
TRBV5-6,-,ASSSQGGSYNEQF
TRBV4-2,-,ASSQERDYVIQY
TRBV28,-,ASSLWGTGADTQY
TRBV9,-,ASSPVAGGQNSGELF
TRBV15,-,ATSFDRDDAYEQY
TRBV4-2,-,ASSQDTYEQY
TRBV27,-,ASSLHRGNQPQH
TRBV18,-,ASSPPDRGLYNEQF